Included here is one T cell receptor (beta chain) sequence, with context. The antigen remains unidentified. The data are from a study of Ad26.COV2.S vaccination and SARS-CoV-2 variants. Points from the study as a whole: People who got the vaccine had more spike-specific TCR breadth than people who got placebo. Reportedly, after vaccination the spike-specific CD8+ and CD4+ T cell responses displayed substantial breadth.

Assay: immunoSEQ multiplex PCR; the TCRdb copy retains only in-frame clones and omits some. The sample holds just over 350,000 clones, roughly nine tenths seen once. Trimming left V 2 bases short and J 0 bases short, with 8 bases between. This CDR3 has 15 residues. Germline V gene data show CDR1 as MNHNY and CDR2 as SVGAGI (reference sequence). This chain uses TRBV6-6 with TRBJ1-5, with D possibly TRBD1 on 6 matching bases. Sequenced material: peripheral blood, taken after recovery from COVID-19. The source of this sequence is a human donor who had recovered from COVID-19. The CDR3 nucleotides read TGTGCCAGCAGTTACACGGGGGCTAGCAATCAGCCCCAGCATTTT. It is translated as CASSYTGASNQPQHF.